Listed here are 27 T cell receptor beta chains from one sample, sequenced in a study of cytomegalovirus exposure and HLA in healthy donors (TCRdb year 2017). To prepare the library, the immunoSEQ multiplex PCR assay was applied. In TCRdb, the immuneACCESS table is reduced to in-frame sequences with V and J assigned. These tables do not hold every clone; where another copy was compared, an unresolved V gene accounts for under half, and the others remain unexplained. A total of 200,000 to 250,000 clones appear in this sample, around 80% of them only once. The ten largest clones take up 11% to 15% of the sample. The sequenced sample was PBMCs. The source is a woman aged 30 to 39 in good health and CMV-seropositive.

This chain uses TRBV30 with TRBJ1-1, with D perhaps TRBD1 (6 bases). Per the germline V gene, CDR1 is GTSNPN and CDR2 is SVGIG (reference sequence). The V gene lost 3 bases and the J gene lost 5 bases, with 13 bases spanning the gap. The CDR3 is made up of 13 amino acids. CDR3 in DNA: TGTGCCTGGAGACCAGGGGAGAGGACTGAAGCTTTCTTT. This gives the protein CAWRPGERTEAFF.

This clone showed up just a few times. This sequence joins TRBV4-1 and TRBJ2-5; a possible D gene is TRBD1 (5 bases). Germline CDR1 and CDR2: MGHRA and YSYEKL. The CDR3 runs to 16 residues. The ends were cut back, 1 base at V and 2 bases at J, with 14 bases in the middle. CDR3 residues: CASSQGAGLVQETQYF. The CDR3 DNA reads as TGCGCCAGCAGCCAAGGGGCAGGGCTAGTACAAGAGACCCAGTACTTC.

The chain carries TRBV4-1 and TRBJ1-5, with D hard to call. CDR3 length: 14 amino acids. Germline-derived CDR1 and CDR2 are MGHRA and YSYEKL. V lost 4 bases and J lost 6, with 13 bases in between. The CDR3 reads CASSPRSGSQPQHF. Written as DNA, the CDR3 is TGCGCCAGCAGCCCCCGGAGCGGGAGTCAGCCCCAGCATTTT.

A remark on this clone: With a much larger clone just one base away, this may be a read error. The genes are TRBV25-1 and TRBJ2-7, with D perhaps matching TRBD1 or TRBD2 (5 bases each). Germline V gives CDR1 MGHDK, CDR2 SYGVNS. This CDR3 is built from 12 residues. V was trimmed by 6 bases and J by 3 bases, leaving 9 bases between them. The CDR3 nucleotides read TGTGCCAGCAGCCGGGACGGCTACGAGCAGTACTTC. Its translation is CASSRDGYEQYF.

The J gene is TRBJ1-1, the V gene TRBV4-3; TRBD1 matches at 8 bases. J lost 7 bases, V lost 5 bases, and 6 bases had no gene match. Germline V gene data show CDR1 as LGHNA and CDR2 as YSLEER. The CDR3 covers 13 residues. CDR3 amino acids: CASSDRGWDEAFF. CDR3 nucleotide sequence: TGCGCCAGCAGCGACAGGGGATGGGATGAAGCTTTCTTT.

The chain is built from TRBV7-2 and TRBJ2-1; 8 positions match TRBD1. The junction had 3 bases not matched to a gene; V was cut back by 3 bases and J by 8 bases. Germline CDR1 SGHTA, CDR2 FQGNSA. This CDR3 spans 13 amino acids. The CDR3 sequence: CASSLDRAYEQFF. In nucleotides, the CDR3 is TGTGCCAGCAGCTTGGACAGGGCATATGAGCAGTTCTTC.

The V gene is TRBV6-6, the J gene TRBJ2-1; no reliable D call. CDR1 is MNHNY, CDR2 SVGAGI, per germline (reference sequence). This CDR3 spans 10 amino acids. V was shortened by 4 bases and J by 8 bases, with 3 bases between the two germline ends. For the CDR3, the DNA is TGTGCCAGCAGTTCTGATGAGCAGTTCTTC. It encodes CASSSDEQFF.

The chain uses TRBV5-7 and TRBJ2-2, with TRBD1 identical over 11 bases. TRBV5-7 is an open reading frame, and its role is uncertain. The junction had 12 bases not matched to a gene; V was cut back by 3 bases and J by 5 bases. This CDR3 is 18 amino acids long. The CDR3 loop is CASSWDRGAQIPTGELFF. The CDR3 region has the DNA TGTGCCAGCAGCTGGGACAGGGGGGCGCAGATACCTACCGGGGAGCTGTTTTTT.

This chain connects TRBV5-1 to TRBJ1-1; tentative D call: TRBD1 (6 bases). This CDR3 comprises 15 residues. V shed 3 bases and J shed 11 bases, with 23 bases lying between them. Germline CDR1 is SGHRS and CDR2 is YFSETQ. The CDR3 region is CASSSSAGGELSAFF. CDR3 coding DNA: TGCGCCAGCAGCTCGAGCGCTGGGGGCGAACTATCCGCTTTCTTT.

V gene TRBV9 combines with J gene TRBJ1-1; D remains ambiguous. Germline assignment: CDR1 SGDLS and CDR2 YYNGEE. Deletions cut 4 bases from V and 0 bases from J, with 7 bases between. CDR3 length equals 13 residues. CDR3 loop: CASSRRMNTEAFF. Here the CDR3 DNA reads TGTGCCAGCAGCCGGCGGATGAACACTGAAGCTTTCTTT.

The chain recombines TRBV11-2 with TRBJ2-7; 7 bases line up with TRBD1. Looked up from germline, CDR1 is SGHAT and CDR2 is FQNNGV. V shed 5 bases and J 5 bases; nucleotides not matched to a gene: 12. This CDR3 is built from 15 residues. CDR3 in DNA: TGTGCCAGCAGCCTTAGAGGGGGCGTTGAGAACGAGCAGTACTTC. It encodes CASSLRGGVENEQYF.

CDR3 sequence reads: CAARGSSYNEQFF. DNA for the CDR3: TGTGCCGCGAGGGGGAGCTCCTACAATGAGCAGTTCTTC. The genes are TRBV6-5 and TRBJ2-1, with D possibly matching TRBD1 (6 bases). Germline CDR1 and CDR2: MNHEY and SVGAGI. The CDR3 spans 13 residues. V lost 11 bases and J 0 bases, leaving 11 bases between the germline ends.

The J gene is TRBJ2-1, the V gene TRBV27; D gene uncertain. The CDR3 consists of 15 residues. CDR1 is MNHEY and CDR2 is SMNVEV in the germline V gene (reference sequence). The V and J ends lost 2 bases and 1 base respectively, with 9 bases between them. For the CDR3, the DNA is TGTGCCAGCAGTTTAACCGTTTCGTCCTACAATGAGCAGTTCTTC. It specifies CASSLTVSSYNEQFF.

The chain has TRBV7-9 and TRBJ1-2; D uncertain. V was pared by 8 bases and J by 4 bases, with 14 bases between. The CDR3 sequence is 13 residues long. The germline CDR1 and CDR2 sequences are SEHNR and FQNEAQ (reference sequence). CDR3: CASGETASYGYTF. The CDR3 DNA follows: TGTGCCAGCGGGGAAACAGCGAGCTATGGCTACACCTTC.

The chain combines TRBV6-5 with TRBJ1-2; D may be TRBD1 (6 bases). Germline V gene sequence: CDR1 MNHEY, CDR2 SVGAGI. The V gene lost 2 bases and the J gene lost 2 bases, with 12 bases spanning the gap. The CDR3 sequence is 15 residues long. CDR3 DNA: TGTGCCAGCAGTTACCGCAGGGGTGGCAACTATGGCTACACCTTC. Translated, it gives CASSYRRGGNYGYTF.

The chain has TRBV2 and TRBJ2-4, with D perhaps TRBD1 (5 bases). Trimming pared 5 bases from V and 6 bases from J, leaving 17 bases between. The germline V gene has CDR1 SNHLY and CDR2 FYNNEI. The CDR3 consists of 15 residues. In DNA form, the CDR3 reads TGTGCCAGCAGTTTTAGACAGATTCAGGGAAACATTCAGTACTTC. This gives the protein CASSFRQIQGNIQYF.

This clone was detected a few times. This chain joins TRBV6-4 and TRBJ2-3; 10 nucleotides match TRBD2. Germline CDR1 MRHNA, CDR2 SNTAGT. Losses at the gene ends were 3 bases for V and 0 bases for J; bases not matched to a gene: 3. This CDR3 spans 16 amino acids. The chain's CDR3 is CASSEIAGGSTDTQYF. In DNA form, the CDR3 reads TGTGCCAGCAGTGAGATAGCGGGAGGAAGCACAGATACGCAGTATTTT.

The chain has TRBV28 and TRBJ1-1; 8 bases align to TRBD1. V shed 4 bases, J shed 3 bases, and the junction held 4 bases outside the gene matches. Germline V gene data show CDR1 as MDHEN and CDR2 as SYDVKM. This CDR3 has 14 amino acids. The chain's CDR3 is CASSSTGAYTEAFF. DNA of the CDR3: TGTGCCAGCAGTTCGACAGGGGCTTACACTGAAGCTTTCTTT.

The chain uses TRBV2 and TRBJ2-1, with TRBD2 matching over 8 bases. Germline V gives CDR1 SNHLY, CDR2 FYNNEI. The CDR3 loop spans 15 amino acids. With V trimmed by 0 bases and J by 3 bases, 1 base remained unmatched. The CDR3 loop is CASSEASGIYNEQFF. The DNA for the CDR3 is TGTGCCAGCAGTGAAGCTAGCGGGATCTACAATGAGCAGTTCTTC.

This clone has just one count. The rearrangement links TRBV2 to TRBJ2-7; D tentatively fits TRBD1 or TRBD2 (6 bases each). The CDR3 totals 15 residues. Deletions cut 4 bases from V and 3 bases from J, with 16 bases between. Germline lookup yields CDR1 SNHLY and CDR2 FYNNEI. CDR3 DNA: TGTGCCAGCAGTGGGGGGGCGACAGCCATCTACGAGCAGTACTTC. It translates to CASSGGATAIYEQYF.

The rearrangement links TRBV7-2 to TRBJ2-1, with 10 bases that match TRBD2. Germline V gene sequence: CDR1 SGHTA, CDR2 FQGNSA. Losses at the gene ends were 5 bases for V and 4 bases for J; bases not matched to a gene: 11. The CDR3 sequence is 17 residues long. The CDR3 coding sequence is TGTGCCAGCAGCGCGCATCGGACTAGCGGTACTTACAATGAGCAGTTCTTC. As protein: CASSAHRTSGTYNEQFF. Looking up the rest from reference TRBV7-2 and TRBJ2-1 gives the full variable domain: GAGVSQSPSNKVTEKGKDVELRCDPISGHTALYWYRQSLGQGLEFLIYFQGNSAPDKSGLPSDRFSAERTGGSVSTLTIQRTQQEDSAVYLCASSAHRTSGTYNEQFFGPGTRLTVL.

The chain joins TRBV14 to TRBJ2-2; either TRBD1 or TRBD2 may supply D (5 bases each). In germline, CDR1 is SGHDN, CDR2 FVKESK. The CDR3 has 15 amino acids. V gave up 2 bases and J gave up 0 bases, with 7 bases separating them. CDR3 amino acids: CASSQWGPNTGELFF. CDR3 DNA sequence: TGTGCCAGCAGCCAATGGGGACCGAACACCGGGGAGCTGTTTTTT.

This clone was seen only a few times. The chain joins TRBV28 to TRBJ1-3; tentative D call: TRBD1 (5 bases). Trimming removed 4 bases at V and 3 bases at J, with 10 bases between. CDR1 and CDR2 (germline): MDHEN, SYDVKM. This CDR3 contains 14 residues. The CDR3: CASSSQGSGNTIYF. CDR3 coding DNA: TGTGCCAGCAGTTCCCAGGGAAGTGGAAACACCATATATTTT.

The chain has TRBV6-6 and TRBJ1-2, with 7 bases aligning to TRBD1. Germline values: CDR1 MNHNY, CDR2 SVGAGI (reference sequence). The length of the CDR3 is 14 residues. V shed 7 bases and J 4 bases; nucleotides not matched to a gene: 9. This CDR3 is CASNTGARGYGYTF. As DNA, the CDR3 is TGTGCCAGCAACACAGGGGCCCGCGGCTATGGCTACACCTTC.

This clone was counted once. This chain joins TRBV6-5 and TRBJ2-5, with D hard to call. Germline CDR1 reads MNHEY; CDR2 reads SVGAGI. V lost 2 bases to trimming and J lost 1 base, with 8 bases between them. The CDR3 covers 14 residues. The CDR3, as DNA: TGTGCCAGCAGTTACGGGTTGAGCCAAGAGACCCAGTACTTC. It specifies CASSYGLSQETQYF.

This chain links TRBV11-2 with TRBJ2-3; the match to TRBD1 covers 9 bases. The CDR3 spans 18 residues. V dropped 1 base and J dropped 4; count of bases not matched to a gene: 12. The germline gives CDR1 SGHAT, CDR2 FQNNGV. The CDR3 DNA sequence: TGTGCCAGCAGCTTAGCTCCCCCGGGACAGGGAGGTCCAGATACGCAGTATTTT. It is translated as CASSLAPPGQGGPDTQYF.

This chain links TRBV7-2 with TRBJ1-2; D is undetermined. V lost 5 bases to trimming and J lost 4 bases, with 20 bases between them. This CDR3 has 16 residues. In germline, CDR1 is SGHTA, CDR2 FQGNSA. CDR3 sequence: CASSVISQEITYGYTF. Written as DNA, the CDR3 is TGTGCCAGCAGCGTCATCAGTCAGGAGATCACCTATGGCTACACCTTC.